This section outlines one T cell receptor beta chain sequence together with its context. Original data processing: Amplifying reference gene primers gave estimates of nucleated cell counts. Using immunoSEQ multiplex PCR, the repertoire was profiled, and TCRdb retains in-frame clones only, with some absent. The DNA gave D and trimming, while V, J and clone size come from that table. The profile shows around 330,000 clones, approximately 87% of them singletons. This specimen belongs to a study of blood T cell repertoires in COVID-19. V lost 3 bases and J lost 1, with 5 bases in between. Germline V gene data show CDR1 as SGHAT and CDR2 as FQNNGV. The CDR3 has 13 amino acids.

V usage is TRBV11-2 and J usage is TRBJ2-3; D gene uncertain. Sequencing was done on a sample of peripheral blood. This TCR derives from a woman aged 50 to 60 with active or convalescent COVID-19. CDR3: CASSLAGTDTQYF. DNA of the CDR3: TGTGCCAGCAGCTTGGCGGGCACAGATACGCAGTATTTT. Full variable domain (missing parts from reference TRBV11-2 and TRBJ2-3): EAGVAQSPRYKIIEKRQSVAFWCNPISGHATLYWYQQILGQGPKLLIQFQNNGVVDDSQLPKDRFSAERLKGVDSTLKIQPAKLEDSAVYLCASSLAGTDTQYFGPGTRLTVL.